The rows below give T cell receptor beta chains drawn from one sample of a study of cytomegalovirus exposure and HLA in healthy donors. Measured with immunoSEQ multiplex PCR; TCRdb has only the in-frame clones, and not every one. This sample has some 220,000 clones; just over 75% occur once, and the top ten carry roughly 2.5%. Source material: PBMCs. All receptors derive from a woman aged 55-70 years in good health and CMV-seropositive. The CDR3 runs from the conserved cysteine through the conserved F or W. Fields, in order: CDR3 DNA, CDR3 protein, clone size, J gene, D gene, CDR3 length, V gene. A D gene is named only where the DNA matches it firmly. Expanded clones get a size class; other rows say once, few or many, or leave the size out.

DNA: TGCAGCGTCCTCGTCCGGGGACTAACCTACGAGCAGTACTTC
CDR3: CSVLVRGLTYEQYF
size: NA
J: TRBJ2-7
D: TRBD2
length: 14
V: TRBV29-1

DNA: TGCGCCAGCAGCTTGGCCCATGACTTCAGAGCGGGGGATGAGCAGTTCTTC
CDR3: CASSLAHDFRAGDEQFF
size: NA
J: TRBJ2-1
D: TRBD2
length: 17
V: TRBV5-1

DNA: TGTGCCAGCAGCTTGACCTGGTCAGGGGGTAATGGCTACACCTTC
CDR3: CASSLTWSGGNGYTF
size: NA
J: TRBJ1-2
D: TRBD1
length: 15
V: TRBV5-4

DNA: TGTGCCAGTACGAATAGACAAGGGGGCGGTGGTGAAAAACTGTTTTTT
CDR3: CASTNRQGGGGEKLFF
size: NA
J: TRBJ1-4
D: TRBD1
length: 16
V: TRBV19

DNA: TGCGCCAGCAGTGAACAGGGGAAGTCTGGCTACACCTTC
CDR3: CASSEQGKSGYTF
size: NA
J: TRBJ1-2
D: TRBD1
length: 13
V: TRBV10-1

DNA: TGTGCCAGTAGTATGGGCCAGGGTAAGGGGTACAATCAGCCCCAGCATTTT
CDR3: CASSMGQGKGYNQPQHF
size: NA
J: TRBJ1-5
D: NA
length: 17
V: TRBV19

DNA: TGCGCCAGCAGCTTGGGTGGGGGGGGAATCGGAACCGTCGAAGAGCAGTACTTC
CDR3: CASSLGGGGIGTVEEQYF
size: NA
J: TRBJ2-7
D: TRBD2
length: 18
V: TRBV5-1

DNA: TGTGCCACCAGCGGACAGGTCGAGCTTGCATCTGGCTACACCTTC
CDR3: CATSGQVELASGYTF
size: NA
J: TRBJ1-2
D: TRBD1
length: 15
V: TRBV15

DNA: TGTGCCACCACTAGCGGGAGGGATGCAGATACGCAGTATTTT
CDR3: CATTSGRDADTQYF
size: NA
J: TRBJ2-3
D: TRBD2
length: 14
V: TRBV10-3

DNA: TGCGCCAGCAGCCAAGAACACACTCTAACTATCTATGGCTACACCTTC
CDR3: CASSQEHTLTIYGYTF
size: NA
J: TRBJ1-2
D: NA
length: 16
V: TRBV4-3

DNA: TGCAGTGCCAAAAGACTGGCGGCTTTCTTT
CDR3: CSAKRLAAFF
size: NA
J: TRBJ1-1
D: NA
length: 10
V: TRBV20-1

DNA: TGCGCCAGCAGCCCTTCCCCGCGGGAAAAACTGTTTTTT
CDR3: CASSPSPREKLFF
size: once
J: TRBJ1-4
D: NA
length: 13
V: TRBV4-1

DNA: TGTGCCTTTGGAATAACAGGGACGAACACCGGGGAGCTGTTTTTT
CDR3: CAFGITGTNTGELFF
size: NA
J: TRBJ2-2
D: NA
length: 15
V: TRBV7-9

DNA: TGTGCCATCAGTGATCCGCCGGGACTAGCGGGAGCCTATGAGCAGTTCTTC
CDR3: CAISDPPGLAGAYEQFF
size: NA
J: TRBJ2-1
D: TRBD2
length: 17
V: TRBV10-3

DNA: TGTGCCAGCAGCCAAGGGACAGGGGCAACTAATGAAAAACTGTTTTTT
CDR3: CASSQGTGATNEKLFF
size: NA
J: TRBJ1-4
D: TRBD1
length: 16
V: TRBV4-2

DNA: TGTGCCAGCAGTGATAGCGGGGGGGCTTACGAGCAGTACTTC
CDR3: CASSDSGGAYEQYF
size: once
J: TRBJ2-7
D: TRBD2
length: 14
V: TRBV2

DNA: TGTGCCAGCCACGGGACAACACCTAATTCACCCCTCCACTTT
CDR3: CASHGTTPNSPLHF
size: NA
J: TRBJ1-6
D: NA
length: 14
V: TRBV11-2

DNA: TGTGCCAGCAGGGGTGCAGTAGCCTCTGAAGCTTTCTTT
CDR3: CASRGAVASEAFF
size: NA
J: TRBJ1-1
D: NA
length: 13
V: TRBV6-5

DNA: TGTGCCAGCAGTCCCCCGGGCGGGTACAATGAGCAGTTCTTC
CDR3: CASSPPGGYNEQFF
size: NA
J: TRBJ2-1
D: NA
length: 14
V: TRBV6-1

DNA: TGTGCCAGCAGTTTAGAGGTTGTCAGGGGAACTGAAGCTTTCTTT
CDR3: CASSLEVVRGTEAFF
size: once
J: TRBJ1-1
D: NA
length: 15
V: TRBV28

DNA: TGTGCCTGGGAACCGCCGGGACAGGGGGTATGCGCTTTCTTT
CDR3: CAWEPPGQGVCAFF
size: NA
J: TRBJ1-1
D: TRBD1
length: 14
V: TRBV30

DNA: TGTGCCAGTAGTATAGGTCTCGGGACAGGAATAGGAGAAGCTTTCTTT
CDR3: CASSIGLGTGIGEAFF
size: NA
J: TRBJ1-1
D: TRBD1
length: 16
V: TRBV19

DNA: TGTGCCAGTAGTGAAGGACAGGGGCTCTATGGCTACACCTTC
CDR3: CASSEGQGLYGYTF
size: NA
J: TRBJ1-2
D: TRBD1
length: 14
V: TRBV19

DNA: TGTGCCTGGAGTCTAACCCCCAGGACAGATACGCAGTATTTT
CDR3: CAWSLTPRTDTQYF
size: few
J: TRBJ2-3
D: NA
length: 14
V: TRBV30

DNA: TGTGCCAGCTCACCCGGACAGGGTGCAACTAATGAAAAACTGTTTTTT
CDR3: CASSPGQGATNEKLFF
size: NA
J: TRBJ1-4
D: TRBD1
length: 16
V: TRBV18

DNA: TGCGCCAGCAGCTTGTACCGACAGGCAACCTTCATCCACGAGCAGTACTTC
CDR3: CASSLYRQATFIHEQYF
size: NA
J: TRBJ2-7
D: NA
length: 17
V: TRBV5-1

DNA: TGTGCCAGCAGCTCCTACCAGGGGGCAGACTATGGCTACACCTTC
CDR3: CASSSYQGADYGYTF
size: NA
J: TRBJ1-2
D: TRBD1
length: 15
V: TRBV7-2

DNA: TGTGCCATCCGGGAGGATGGCACAGATACGCAGTATTTT
CDR3: CAIREDGTDTQYF
size: NA
J: TRBJ2-3
D: TRBD2
length: 13
V: TRBV6-5

DNA: TGTGCCAGTAGTATAGGACAGGGGGCAGATACGCAGTATTTT
CDR3: CASSIGQGADTQYF
size: NA
J: TRBJ2-3
D: TRBD1
length: 14
V: TRBV19

DNA: TGTGCCAGCAGTGAAACTCAGGGGTCCATCTATGGCTACACCTTC
CDR3: CASSETQGSIYGYTF
size: NA
J: TRBJ1-2
D: NA
length: 15
V: TRBV6-1

DNA: TGCAGCGTCGCGCTTGGGCGGGGGCCGGCCAATGAGCAGTTCTTC
CDR3: CSVALGRGPANEQFF
size: NA
J: TRBJ2-1
D: NA
length: 15
V: TRBV29-1

DNA: TGCGCCAGCTTCCGAAGAGGGGGCGAGGGGACAGATACGCAGTATTTT
CDR3: CASFRRGGEGTDTQYF
size: NA
J: TRBJ2-3
D: TRBD1
length: 16
V: TRBV5-1

DNA: TGCGCCAGCAGTGAGTTCGGGCAGGGGAGCTCTGGAAACACCATATATTTT
CDR3: CASSEFGQGSSGNTIYF
size: NA
J: TRBJ1-3
D: NA
length: 17
V: TRBV10-2

DNA: TGCAGCGTTGAAATTTCAGGGGGCGGTCAGCCCCAGCATTTT
CDR3: CSVEISGGGQPQHF
size: NA
J: TRBJ1-5
D: TRBD1
length: 14
V: TRBV29-1

DNA: TGTGCCAGTAGATCTACCGCGGACTTAAGGGGCTACACCTTC
CDR3: CASRSTADLRGYTF
size: NA
J: TRBJ1-2
D: NA
length: 14
V: TRBV19

DNA: TGTGCCAGCAGCCCGCAGGGGGCTGGCGCCGAGCAGTACTTC
CDR3: CASSPQGAGAEQYF
size: NA
J: TRBJ2-7
D: TRBD1
length: 14
V: TRBV11-2

DNA: TGCGCCAGCAGCTTGGGCCAGACATCGGGAGGCTACACCTTC
CDR3: CASSLGQTSGGYTF
size: NA
J: TRBJ1-2
D: NA
length: 14
V: TRBV5-1

DNA: TGTGCCAGCACCCGGGGGGGACCCCAGTTCTTC
CDR3: CASTRGGPQFF
size: once
J: TRBJ2-1
D: TRBD2
length: 11
V: TRBV7-9

DNA: TGCGCCAGCAGCCAAGCAGGGGGAGGTAATGAAAAACTGTTTTTT
CDR3: CASSQAGGGNEKLFF
size: NA
J: TRBJ1-4
D: TRBD1
length: 15
V: TRBV4-1

DNA: TGTGCCAGTAAAGGAGCCTACGAGCAGTACTTC
CDR3: CASKGAYEQYF
size: few
J: TRBJ2-7
D: NA
length: 11
V: TRBV19

DNA: TGTGCCTGGAGTGTACAGGGGAGTCAGCCCCAGCATTTT
CDR3: CAWSVQGSQPQHF
size: NA
J: TRBJ1-5
D: TRBD1
length: 13
V: TRBV30

DNA: TGCGCCAGCAGCCCTGTGACCGGGACAGCGAACGAGCAGTACTTC
CDR3: CASSPVTGTANEQYF
size: NA
J: TRBJ2-7
D: TRBD1
length: 15
V: TRBV5-1